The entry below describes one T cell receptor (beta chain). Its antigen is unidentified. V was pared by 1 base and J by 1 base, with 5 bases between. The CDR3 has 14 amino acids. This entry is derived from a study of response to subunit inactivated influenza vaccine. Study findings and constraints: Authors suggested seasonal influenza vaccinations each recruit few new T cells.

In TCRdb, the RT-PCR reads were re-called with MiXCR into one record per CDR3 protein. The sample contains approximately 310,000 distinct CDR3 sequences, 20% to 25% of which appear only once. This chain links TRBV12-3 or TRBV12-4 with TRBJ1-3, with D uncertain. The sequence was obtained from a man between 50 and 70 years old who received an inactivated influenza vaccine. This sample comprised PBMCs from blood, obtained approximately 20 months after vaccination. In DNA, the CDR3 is TGTGCCAGCAGTTTAGGTTGGTCTGGAAACACCATATATTTT. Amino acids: CASSLGWSGNTIYF.